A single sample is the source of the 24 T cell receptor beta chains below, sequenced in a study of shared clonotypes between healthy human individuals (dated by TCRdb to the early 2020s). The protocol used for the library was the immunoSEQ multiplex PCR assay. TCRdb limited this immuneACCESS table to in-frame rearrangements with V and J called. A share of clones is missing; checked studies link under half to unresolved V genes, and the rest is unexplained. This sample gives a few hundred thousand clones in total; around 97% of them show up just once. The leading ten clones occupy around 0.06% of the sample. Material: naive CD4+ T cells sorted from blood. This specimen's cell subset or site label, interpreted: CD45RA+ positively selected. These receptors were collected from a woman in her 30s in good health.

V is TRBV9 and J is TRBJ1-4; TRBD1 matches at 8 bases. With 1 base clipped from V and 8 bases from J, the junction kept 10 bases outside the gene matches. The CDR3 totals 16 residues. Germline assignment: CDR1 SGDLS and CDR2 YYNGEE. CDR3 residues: CASSVHPGGGEEKLFF. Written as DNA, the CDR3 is TGTGCCAGCAGCGTACATCCAGGGGGCGGCGAAGAAAAACTGTTTTTT.

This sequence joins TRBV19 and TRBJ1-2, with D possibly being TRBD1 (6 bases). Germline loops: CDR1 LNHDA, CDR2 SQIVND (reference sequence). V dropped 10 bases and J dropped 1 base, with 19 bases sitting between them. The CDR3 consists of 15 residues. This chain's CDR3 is CATTLAPDSNYGYTF. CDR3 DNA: TGTGCCACTACCCTCGCCCCGGACAGTAACTATGGCTACACCTTC.

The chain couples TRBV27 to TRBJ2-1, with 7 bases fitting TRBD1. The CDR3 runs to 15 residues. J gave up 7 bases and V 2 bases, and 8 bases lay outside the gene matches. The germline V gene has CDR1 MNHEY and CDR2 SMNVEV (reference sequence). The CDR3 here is CASSLGRGWGNEQFF. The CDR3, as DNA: TGTGCCAGCAGTTTAGGCAGGGGGTGGGGGAATGAGCAGTTCTTC.

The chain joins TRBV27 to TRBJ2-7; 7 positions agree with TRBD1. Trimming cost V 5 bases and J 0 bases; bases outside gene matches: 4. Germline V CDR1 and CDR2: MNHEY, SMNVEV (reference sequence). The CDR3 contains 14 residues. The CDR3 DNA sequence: TGTGCCAGCAGTCGGACAGGTAGCTCCTACGAGCAGTACTTC. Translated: CASSRTGSSYEQYF.

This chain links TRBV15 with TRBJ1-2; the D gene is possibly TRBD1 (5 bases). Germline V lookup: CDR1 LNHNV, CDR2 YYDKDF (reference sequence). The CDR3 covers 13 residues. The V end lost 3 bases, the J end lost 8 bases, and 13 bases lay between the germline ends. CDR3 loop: CATSRARRGGYTF. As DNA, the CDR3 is TGTGCCACCAGCAGGGCCCGGAGGGGAGGCTACACCTTC.

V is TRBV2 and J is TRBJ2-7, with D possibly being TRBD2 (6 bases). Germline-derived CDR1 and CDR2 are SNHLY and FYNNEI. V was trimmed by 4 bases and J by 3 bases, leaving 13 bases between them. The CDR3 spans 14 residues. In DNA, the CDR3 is TGTGCCAGCAGTGTACTAGCACCCCGCTACGAGCAGTACTTC. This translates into CASSVLAPRYEQYF.

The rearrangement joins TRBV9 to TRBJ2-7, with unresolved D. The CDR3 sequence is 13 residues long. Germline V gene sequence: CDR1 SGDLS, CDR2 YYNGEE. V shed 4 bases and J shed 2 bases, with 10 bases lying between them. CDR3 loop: CASSFRPTYEQYF. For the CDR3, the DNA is TGTGCCAGCAGCTTCCGCCCCACCTACGAGCAGTACTTC.

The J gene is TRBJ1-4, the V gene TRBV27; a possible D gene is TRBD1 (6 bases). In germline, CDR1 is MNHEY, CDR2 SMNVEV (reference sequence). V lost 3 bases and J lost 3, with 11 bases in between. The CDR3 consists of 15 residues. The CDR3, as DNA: TGTGCCAGCAGTTTCTACGGGGGCGCTAATGAAAAACTGTTTTTT. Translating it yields CASSFYGGANEKLFF.

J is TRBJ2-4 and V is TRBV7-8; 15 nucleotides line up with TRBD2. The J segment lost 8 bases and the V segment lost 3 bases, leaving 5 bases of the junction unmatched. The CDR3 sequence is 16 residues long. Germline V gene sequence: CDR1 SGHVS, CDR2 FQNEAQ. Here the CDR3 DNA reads TGTGCCAGCAGCTTTGGACTAGCGGGAGGGGTGGACATTCAGTACTTC. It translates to CASSFGLAGGVDIQYF.

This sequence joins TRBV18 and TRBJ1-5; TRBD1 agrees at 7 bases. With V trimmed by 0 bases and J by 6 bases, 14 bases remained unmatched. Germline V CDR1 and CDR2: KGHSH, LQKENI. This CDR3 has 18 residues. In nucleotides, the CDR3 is TGTGCCAGCTCACCACCGGTCGCCTCGACAGGGCTGAGTCAGCCCCAGCATTTT. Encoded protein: CASSPPVASTGLSQPQHF.

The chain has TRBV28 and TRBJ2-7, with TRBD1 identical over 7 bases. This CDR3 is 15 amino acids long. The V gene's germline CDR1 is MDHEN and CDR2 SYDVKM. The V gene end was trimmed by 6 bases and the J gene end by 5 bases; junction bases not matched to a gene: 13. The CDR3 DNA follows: TGTGCCAGCAGCCCCAGGGGCAGGGGGAGACACGAGCAGTACTTC. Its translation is CASSPRGRGRHEQYF.

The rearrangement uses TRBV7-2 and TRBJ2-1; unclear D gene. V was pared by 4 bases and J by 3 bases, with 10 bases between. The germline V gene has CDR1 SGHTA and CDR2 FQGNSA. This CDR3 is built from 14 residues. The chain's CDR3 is CASSWDGLYNEQFF. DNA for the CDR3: TGTGCCAGCAGCTGGGATGGCCTCTACAATGAGCAGTTCTTC.

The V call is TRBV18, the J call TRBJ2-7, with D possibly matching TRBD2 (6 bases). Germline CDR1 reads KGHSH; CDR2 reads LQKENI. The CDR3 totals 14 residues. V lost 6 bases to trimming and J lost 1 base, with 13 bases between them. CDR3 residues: CASSPLAKSYEQYF. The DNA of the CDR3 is TGTGCCAGCTCTCCCCTAGCGAAGTCCTACGAGCAGTACTTC.

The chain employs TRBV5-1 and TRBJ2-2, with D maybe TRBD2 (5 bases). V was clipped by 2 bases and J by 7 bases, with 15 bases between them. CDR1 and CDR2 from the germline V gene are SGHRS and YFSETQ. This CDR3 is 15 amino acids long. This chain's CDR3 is CASSFLPEGIGELFF. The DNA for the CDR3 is TGCGCCAGCAGCTTCCTTCCCGAGGGTATCGGGGAGCTGTTTTTT. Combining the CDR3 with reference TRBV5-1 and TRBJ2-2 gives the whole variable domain KAGVTQTPRYLIKTRGQQVTLSCSPISGHRSVSWYQQTPGQGLQFLFEYFSETQRNKGNFPGRFSGRQFSNSRSEMNVSTLELGDSALYLCASSFLPEGIGELFFGEGSRLTVL.

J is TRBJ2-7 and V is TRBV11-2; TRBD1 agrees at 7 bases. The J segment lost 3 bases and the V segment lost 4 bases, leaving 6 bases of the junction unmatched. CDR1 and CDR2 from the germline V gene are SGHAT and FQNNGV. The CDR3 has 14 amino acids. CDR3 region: CASSSGTDHYEQYF. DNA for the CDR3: TGTGCCAGCAGCTCTGGGACAGACCACTACGAGCAGTACTTC.

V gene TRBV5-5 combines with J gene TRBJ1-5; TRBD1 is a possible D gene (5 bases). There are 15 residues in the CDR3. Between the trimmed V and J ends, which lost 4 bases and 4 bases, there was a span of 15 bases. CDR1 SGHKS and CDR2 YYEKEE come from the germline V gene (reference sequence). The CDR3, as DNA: TGTGCCAGCAGCATGGGGGTACCGGGGAATCAGCCCCAGCATTTT. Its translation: CASSMGVPGNQPQHF.

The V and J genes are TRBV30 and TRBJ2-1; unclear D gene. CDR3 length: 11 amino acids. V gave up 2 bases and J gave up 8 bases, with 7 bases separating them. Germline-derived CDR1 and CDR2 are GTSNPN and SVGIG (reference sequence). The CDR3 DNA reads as TGTGCCTGGAGTACCCTAGATGAGCAGTTCTTC. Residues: CAWSTLDEQFF.

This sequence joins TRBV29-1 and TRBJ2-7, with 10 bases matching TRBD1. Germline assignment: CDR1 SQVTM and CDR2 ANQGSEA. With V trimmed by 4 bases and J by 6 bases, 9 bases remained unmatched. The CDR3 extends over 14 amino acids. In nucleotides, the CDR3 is TGCAGCGTTGCGAGGACAGGGGGTTTCAGCGAGCAGTACTTC. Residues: CSVARTGGFSEQYF.

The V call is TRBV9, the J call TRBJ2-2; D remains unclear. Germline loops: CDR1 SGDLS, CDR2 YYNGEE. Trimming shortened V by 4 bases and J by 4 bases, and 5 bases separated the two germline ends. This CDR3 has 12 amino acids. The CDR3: CASSKFTGELFF. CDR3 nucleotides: TGTGCCAGCAGCAAGTTCACCGGGGAGCTGTTTTTT.

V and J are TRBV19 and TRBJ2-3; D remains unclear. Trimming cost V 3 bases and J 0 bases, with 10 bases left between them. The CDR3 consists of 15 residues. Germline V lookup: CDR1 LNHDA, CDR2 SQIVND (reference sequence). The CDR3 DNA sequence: TGTGCCAGTAGTATCAGTTGGAAAAGCACAGATACGCAGTATTTT. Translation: CASSISWKSTDTQYF.

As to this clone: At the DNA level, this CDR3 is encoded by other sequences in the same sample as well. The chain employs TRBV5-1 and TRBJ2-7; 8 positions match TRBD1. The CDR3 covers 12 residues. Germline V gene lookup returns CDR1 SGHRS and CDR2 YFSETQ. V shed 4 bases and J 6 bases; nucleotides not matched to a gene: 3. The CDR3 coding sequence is TGCGCCAGCAGCAAAGACAGGGGCGAGCAGTACTTC. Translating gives CASSKDRGEQYF.

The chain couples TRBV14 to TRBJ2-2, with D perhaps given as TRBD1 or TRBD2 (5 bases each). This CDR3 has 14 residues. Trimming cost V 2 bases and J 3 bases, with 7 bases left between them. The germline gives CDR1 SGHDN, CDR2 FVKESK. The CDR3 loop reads CASSQSGHTGELFF. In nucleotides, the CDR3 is TGTGCCAGCAGCCAATCGGGACACACCGGGGAGCTGTTTTTT. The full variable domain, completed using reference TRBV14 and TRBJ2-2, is EAGVTQFPSHSVIEKGQTVTLRCDPISGHDNLYWYRRVMGKEIKFLLHFVKESKQDESGMPNNRFLAERTGGTYSTLKVQPAELEDSGVYFCASSQSGHTGELFFGEGSRLTVL.

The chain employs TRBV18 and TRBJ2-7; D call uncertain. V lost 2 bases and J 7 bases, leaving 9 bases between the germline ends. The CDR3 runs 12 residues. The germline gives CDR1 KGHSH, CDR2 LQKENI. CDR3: CASSPGREEQYF. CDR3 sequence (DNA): TGTGCCAGCTCACCAGGAAGGGAAGAGCAGTACTTC.

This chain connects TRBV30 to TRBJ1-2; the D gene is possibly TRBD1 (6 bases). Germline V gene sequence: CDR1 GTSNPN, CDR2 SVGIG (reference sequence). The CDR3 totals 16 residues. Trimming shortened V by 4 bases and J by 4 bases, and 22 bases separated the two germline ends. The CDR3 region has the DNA TGTGCCTGGACCGACCACCGGGACAACCTGGCCTATGGCTACACCTTC. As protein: CAWTDHRDNLAYGYTF.